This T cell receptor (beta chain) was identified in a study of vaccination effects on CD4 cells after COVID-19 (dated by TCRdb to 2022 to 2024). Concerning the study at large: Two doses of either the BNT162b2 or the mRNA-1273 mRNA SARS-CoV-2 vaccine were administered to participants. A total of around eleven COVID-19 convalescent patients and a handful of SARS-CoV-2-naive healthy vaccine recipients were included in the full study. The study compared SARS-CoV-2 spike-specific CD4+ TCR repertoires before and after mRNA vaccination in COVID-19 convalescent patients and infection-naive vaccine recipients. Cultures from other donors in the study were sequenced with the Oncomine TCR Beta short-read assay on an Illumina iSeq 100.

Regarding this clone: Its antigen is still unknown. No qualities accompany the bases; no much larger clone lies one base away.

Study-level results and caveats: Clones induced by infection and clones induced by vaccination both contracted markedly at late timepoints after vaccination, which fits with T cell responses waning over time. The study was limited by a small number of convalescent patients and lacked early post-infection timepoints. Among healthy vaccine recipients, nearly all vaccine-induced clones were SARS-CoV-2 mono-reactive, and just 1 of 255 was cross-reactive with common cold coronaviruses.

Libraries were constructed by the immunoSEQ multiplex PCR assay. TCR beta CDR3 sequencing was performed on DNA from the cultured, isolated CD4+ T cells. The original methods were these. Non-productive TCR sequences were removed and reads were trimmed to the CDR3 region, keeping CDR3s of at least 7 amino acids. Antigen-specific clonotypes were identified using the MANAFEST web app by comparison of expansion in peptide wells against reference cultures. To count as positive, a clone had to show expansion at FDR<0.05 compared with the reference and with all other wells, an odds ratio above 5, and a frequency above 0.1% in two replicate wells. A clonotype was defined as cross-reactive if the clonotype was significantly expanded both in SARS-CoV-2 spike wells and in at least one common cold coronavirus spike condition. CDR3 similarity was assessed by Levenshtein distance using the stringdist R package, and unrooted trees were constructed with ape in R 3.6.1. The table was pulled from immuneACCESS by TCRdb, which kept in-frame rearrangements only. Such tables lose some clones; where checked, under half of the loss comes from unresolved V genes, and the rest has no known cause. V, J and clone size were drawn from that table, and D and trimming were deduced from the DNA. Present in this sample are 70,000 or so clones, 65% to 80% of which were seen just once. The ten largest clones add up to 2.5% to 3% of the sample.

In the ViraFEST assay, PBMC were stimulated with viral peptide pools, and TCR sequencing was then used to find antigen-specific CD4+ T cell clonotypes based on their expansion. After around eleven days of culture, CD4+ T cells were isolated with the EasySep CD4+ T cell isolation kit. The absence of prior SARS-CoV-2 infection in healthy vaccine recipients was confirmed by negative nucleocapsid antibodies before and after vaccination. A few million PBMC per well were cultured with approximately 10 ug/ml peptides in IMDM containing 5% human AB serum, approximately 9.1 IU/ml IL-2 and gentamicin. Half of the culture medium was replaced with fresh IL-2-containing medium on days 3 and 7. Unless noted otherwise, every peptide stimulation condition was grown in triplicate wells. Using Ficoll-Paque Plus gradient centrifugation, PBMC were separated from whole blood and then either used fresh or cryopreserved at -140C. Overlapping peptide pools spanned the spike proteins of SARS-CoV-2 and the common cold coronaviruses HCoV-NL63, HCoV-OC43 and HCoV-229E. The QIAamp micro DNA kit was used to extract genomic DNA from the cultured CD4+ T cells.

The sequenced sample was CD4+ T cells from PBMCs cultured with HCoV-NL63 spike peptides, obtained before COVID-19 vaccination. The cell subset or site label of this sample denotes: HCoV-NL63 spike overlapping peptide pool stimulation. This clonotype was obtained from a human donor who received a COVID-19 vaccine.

This receptor has the CDR3 CASSLVPPSDRPSYNEQFF. The DNA reads as follows: TGCGCCAGCAGCTTGGTCCCCCCCTCAGACAGACCCTCCTACAATGAGCAGTTCTTC. Recombination linked TRBV5-1 to TRBJ2-1; TRBD1 is perhaps the D gene, given 5 matching bases. From cysteine to phenylalanine, the CDR3 is 19 amino acids long. The CDR3 DNA has 57 bases and is translated from base 1. V and J lose 0 bases and 0 bases, and a span of 19 bases separates them. For CDR1 and CDR2, the germline V gene lists SGHRS and YFSETQ.